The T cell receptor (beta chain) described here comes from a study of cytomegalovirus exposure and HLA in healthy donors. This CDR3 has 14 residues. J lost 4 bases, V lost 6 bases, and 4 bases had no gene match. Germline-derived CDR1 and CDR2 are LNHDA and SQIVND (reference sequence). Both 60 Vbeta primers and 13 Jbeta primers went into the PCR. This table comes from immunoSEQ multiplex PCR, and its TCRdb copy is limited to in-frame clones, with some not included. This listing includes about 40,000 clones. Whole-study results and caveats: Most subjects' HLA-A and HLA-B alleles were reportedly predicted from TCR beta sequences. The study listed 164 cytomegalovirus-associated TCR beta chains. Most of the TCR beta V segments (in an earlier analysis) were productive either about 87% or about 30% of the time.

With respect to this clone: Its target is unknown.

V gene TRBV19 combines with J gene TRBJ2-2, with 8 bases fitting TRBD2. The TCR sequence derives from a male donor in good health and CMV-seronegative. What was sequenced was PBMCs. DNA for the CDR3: TGTGCCAGTAGGGCGAGCGGGGGCACCGGGGAGCTGTTTTTT. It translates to CASRASGGTGELFF.